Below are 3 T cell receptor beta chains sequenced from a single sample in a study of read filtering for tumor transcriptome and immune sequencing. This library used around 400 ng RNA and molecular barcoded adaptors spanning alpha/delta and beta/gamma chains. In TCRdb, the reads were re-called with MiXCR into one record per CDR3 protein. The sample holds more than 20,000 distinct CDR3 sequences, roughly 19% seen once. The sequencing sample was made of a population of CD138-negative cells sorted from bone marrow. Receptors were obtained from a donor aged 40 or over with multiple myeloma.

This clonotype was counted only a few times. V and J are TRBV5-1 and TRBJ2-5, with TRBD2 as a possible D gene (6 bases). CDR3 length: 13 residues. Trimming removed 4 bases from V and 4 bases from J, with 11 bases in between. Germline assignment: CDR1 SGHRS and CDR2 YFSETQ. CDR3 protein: CASSEGGGETQYF. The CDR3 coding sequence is TGCGCCAGCAGCGAGGGAGGCGGAGAGACCCAGTACTTC.

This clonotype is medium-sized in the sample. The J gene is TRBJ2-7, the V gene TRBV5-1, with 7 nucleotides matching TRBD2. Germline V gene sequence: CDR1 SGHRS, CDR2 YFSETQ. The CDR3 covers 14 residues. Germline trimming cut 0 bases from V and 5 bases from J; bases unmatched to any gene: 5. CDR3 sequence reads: CASSLGLARDEQYF. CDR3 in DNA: TGCGCCAGCAGCTTGGGACTAGCTCGGGACGAGCAGTACTTC.

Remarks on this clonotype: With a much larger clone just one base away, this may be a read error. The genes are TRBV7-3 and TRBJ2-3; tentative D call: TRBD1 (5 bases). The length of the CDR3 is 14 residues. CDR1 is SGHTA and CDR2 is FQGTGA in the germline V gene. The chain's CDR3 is CASSNQAGTGTQYF. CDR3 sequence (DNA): TGTGCCAGCAGCAACCAGGCAGGTACAGGTACGCAGTATTTT.